The 32 T cell receptor beta chains presented below share a single source sample, sequenced in a study of CD8 T cells in ankylosing spondylitis. The antigens for these receptors are not known. Study-level findings and limits: A motif in TCR beta, a set of eight or nine highly homologous variants, appeared characteristic of ankylosing spondylitis blood.

Via MiXCR, TCRdb re-called the 5' RACE reads, giving one row per CDR3 protein. Of 450,000 to 550,000 distinct CDR3 sequences listed, about 5.4% are singletons. The specimen sequenced was blood, either unsorted or a sorted T cell fraction (not recorded which). The receptors stem from a male donor with ankylosing spondylitis.

This clonotype appeared many times. The V and J genes are TRBV5-1 and TRBJ2-2, with 7 bases aligning to TRBD1. V dropped 0 bases and J dropped 4; count of bases not matched to a gene: 3. The CDR3 spans 15 residues. From germline, CDR1 is SGHRS and CDR2 YFSETQ. CDR3 in amino acids: CASSLAAGGTGELFF. The CDR3 bases are TGCGCCAGCAGCTTGGCGGCAGGGGGCACCGGGGAGCTGTTTTTT.

This clonotype was counted at least ten times. CDR3 protein: CASSSLHGEAFF. DNA of the CDR3: TGCGCCAGCAGCTCCCTACACGGTGAAGCTTTCTTT. V is TRBV5-1 and J is TRBJ1-1; D remains ambiguous. The CDR3 covers 12 residues. The germline CDR1 and CDR2 sequences are SGHRS and YFSETQ. V was clipped by 3 bases and J by 7 bases, with 10 bases between them.

This clonotype was detected ten times or more. The J gene is TRBJ2-7, the V gene TRBV28; 7 bases fit TRBD1. Germline V gene lookup returns CDR1 MDHEN and CDR2 SYDVKM. The trim removed 4 bases at V and 3 bases at J, leaving 6 bases unmatched. The CDR3 is 14 residues long. CDR3 amino acids: CASSYRGVIYEQYF. CDR3 nucleotides: TGTGCCAGCAGTTACAGGGGAGTAATCTACGAGCAGTACTTC.

This clonotype was observed at least ten times. CDR3 loop: CATSPSPRGLLGSKTDTQYF. DNA for the CDR3: TGTGCCACCAGTCCCAGCCCCAGGGGGCTACTAGGTAGCAAAACAGATACGCAGTATTTT. The chain joins TRBV24-1 to TRBJ2-3; TRBD1 matches at 8 bases. The length of the CDR3 is 20 residues. After removal of 6 bases from V and 3 bases from J, the junction contained 22 bases not matched to a gene. Germline CDR1 reads KGHDR; CDR2 reads SFDVKD.

This clonotype showed up many times. The V call is TRBV4-2, the J call TRBJ1-3; no reliable D call. CDR1 LGHNA and CDR2 YNFKEQ come from the germline V gene. V gave up 5 bases and J gave up 0 bases, with 11 bases separating them. This CDR3 region has 15 residues. The CDR3 coding sequence is TGTGCCAGCAGCAGGGTGGAGAGCTCTGGAAACACCATATATTTT. Translated: CASSRVESSGNTIYF.

This clonotype was observed at least ten times. The chain couples TRBV20-1 to TRBJ1-1; no clear D. The CDR3 sequence is 12 residues long. Germline V gene data show CDR1 as DFQATT and CDR2 as SNEGSKA (reference sequence). The V and J ends lost 6 bases and 3 bases respectively, with 11 bases between them. CDR3 in amino acids: CSAPEVYTEAFF. CDR3 coding DNA: TGCAGTGCCCCGGAGGTCTACACTGAAGCTTTCTTT.

This clonotype was seen many times. This rearrangement joins TRBV20-1 to TRBJ2-2, with no clear D. The CDR3 is 16 amino acids. V lost 0 bases and J 2 bases, leaving 13 bases between the germline ends. Germline V gene sequence: CDR1 DFQATT, CDR2 SNEGSKA (reference sequence). CDR3 DNA: TGCAGTGCTAGAGATCATTTAGGCACTAACACCGGGGAGCTGTTTTTT. Residues: CSARDHLGTNTGELFF.

The rearrangement uses TRBV14 and TRBJ2-1; D is unresolved. Germline V gene lookup returns CDR1 SGHDN and CDR2 FVKESK. CDR3 length: 17 residues. Trimming stripped 4 bases from V and 0 bases from J, with 16 bases between. The CDR3 coding sequence is TGTGCCAGCAGCCCACGCATCAGCGTCAGCTCCTACAATGAGCAGTTCTTC. Translation gives CASSPRISVSSYNEQFF.

In this sample, this clonotype turned up many times. CDR3 amino acids: CSVDRNTEAFF. The CDR3 coding sequence is TGCAGCGTTGACAGGAACACTGAAGCTTTCTTT. V gene TRBV29-1 combines with J gene TRBJ1-1; D is uncertain. The V end lost 3 bases, the J end lost 1 base, and 3 bases lay between the germline ends. CDR3 length: 11 amino acids. The germline V gene encodes CDR1 SQVTM and CDR2 ANQGSEA.

There are many counts of this clonotype. The gene calls are TRBV5-1 and TRBJ2-7; D is possibly TRBD1 (6 bases). The V gene lost 6 bases and the J gene lost 2 bases, with 18 bases spanning the gap. The CDR3 is 15 amino acids. In germline, CDR1 is SGHRS, CDR2 YFSETQ. CDR3 nucleotide sequence: TGCGCCAGCAACCCCGTCGACAGGCCAGCCTACGAGCAGTACTTC. Translating gives CASNPVDRPAYEQYF.

This clonotype came up many times. The J gene is TRBJ1-6, the V gene TRBV12-3 or TRBV12-4; 10 nucleotides line up with TRBD1. V was pared by 6 bases and J by 9 bases, with 2 bases of the junction left unmatched. CDR3 size: 13 residues. The CDR3 DNA reads as TGTGCCAGCAGATGGGACAGGGGTTCACCCCTCCACTTT. The encoded protein is CASRWDRGSPLHF.

This clonotype was counted ten times or more. The V call is TRBV5-1, the J call TRBJ2-3; D is uncertain. Per the germline V gene, CDR1 is SGHRS and CDR2 is YFSETQ. Deletions cut 3 bases from V and 2 bases from J, with 16 bases between. CDR3 length equals 16 residues. DNA of the CDR3: TGCGCCAGCAGCTCCGGGCCCATTCAAATCACAGATACGCAGTATTTT. This translates into CASSSGPIQITDTQYF. The full variable domain, with the rest looked up from reference TRBV5-1 and TRBJ2-3, is KAGVTQTPRYLIKTRGQQVTLSCSPISGHRSVSWYQQTPGQGLQFLFEYFSETQRNKGNFPGRFSGRQFSNSRSEMNVSTLELGDSALYLCASSSGPIQITDTQYFGPGTRLTVL.

This clonotype was seen ten or more times. CDR3 nucleotides: TGTGCCAGCAGCTTGGTACTAGCGGGTACAGATACGCAGTATTTT. Its protein is CASSLVLAGTDTQYF. The chain links TRBV5-6 to TRBJ2-3; TRBD2 matches 9 bases. The CDR3 is 15 residues long. V lost 0 bases to trimming and J lost 3 bases; unmatched junction nucleotides: 2. The germline CDR1 and CDR2 sequences are SGHDT and YYEEEE.

This clonotype has ten or more counts. The CDR3 bases are TGTGCCAGCAGCGGGGGGACAGCGAACACTGAAGCTTTCTTT. Translated: CASSGGTANTEAFF. This chain uses TRBV7-8 with TRBJ1-1, with 7 bases lining up with TRBD1. Germline V gene sequence: CDR1 SGHVS, CDR2 FQNEAQ. The CDR3 is 14 amino acids. Trimming cost V 5 bases and J 1 base; bases outside gene matches: 4. Together with reference TRBV7-8 and TRBJ1-1, the CDR3 gives the full variable domain: GAGVSQSPRYKVAKRGQDVALRCDPISGHVSLFWYQQALGQGPEFLTYFQNEAQLDKSGLPSDRFFAERPEGSVSTLKIQRTQQEDSAVYLCASSGGTANTEAFFGQGTRLTVV.

This clonotype has a count of ten or more. The J gene is TRBJ1-5, the V gene TRBV15; D gene ambiguous. Deletions cut 4 bases from V and 2 bases from J, with 6 bases between. The CDR3 is 13 residues long. The germline V gene encodes CDR1 LNHNV and CDR2 YYDKDF (reference sequence). The CDR3 DNA reads TGTGCCACCAGCAAATCGGGCAATCAGCCCCAGCATTTT. Translated: CATSKSGNQPQHF.

This clonotype was picked up many times. Here the CDR3 reads CASSDSGQGDQPQHF. DNA for the CDR3: TGTGCCAGCAGTGACTCTGGACAGGGGGACCAGCCCCAGCATTTT. The rearrangement links TRBV6-4 to TRBJ1-5; TRBD1 matches 10 bases. The CDR3 is 15 residues long. The V segment lost 0 bases and the J segment 7 bases; nucleotides outside the gene matches: 3. Germline CDR1 and CDR2: MRHNA and SNTAGT.

Ten or more counts support this clonotype. V usage is TRBV6-2 or TRBV6-3 and J usage is TRBJ1-5, with D uncertain. Trimming left V 6 bases short and J 6 bases short, with 21 bases between. Germline V gene lookup returns CDR1 MNHEY and CDR2 SVGEGT. The CDR3 covers 16 residues. DNA of the CDR3: TGTGCCAGCAGGTCCGGGGTACTGGCAGGACGTCAGCCCCAGCATTTT. Its protein product is CASRSGVLAGRQPQHF.

The chain recombines TRBV7-9 with TRBJ2-1, with D maybe TRBD2 (6 bases). Trimming cost V 5 bases and J 0 bases, with 14 bases left between them. The germline gives CDR1 SEHNR, CDR2 FQNEAQ (reference sequence). The CDR3 has 16 amino acids. The CDR3 protein is CASSPGGSLSYNEQFF. The CDR3 DNA is TGTGCCAGCAGCCCTGGGGGGAGTCTCTCCTACAATGAGCAGTTCTTC.

This clonotype was seen ten or more times. This sequence joins TRBV28 and TRBJ2-5; D is unclear. CDR1 MDHEN and CDR2 SYDVKM come from the germline V gene. V shed 6 bases and J shed 0 bases, with 5 bases lying between them. The CDR3 covers 12 residues. CDR3 bases: TGTGCCAGCAGAGGCAACCAAGAGACCCAGTACTTC. Protein sequence: CASRGNQETQYF.

This rearrangement joins TRBV24-1 to TRBJ2-1; TRBD2 matches at 11 bases. With 4 bases clipped from V and 8 bases from J, the junction kept 9 bases outside the gene matches. This CDR3 has 16 residues. Germline V gene sequence: CDR1 KGHDR, CDR2 SFDVKD. The chain's CDR3 is CATSEPTSGSKDEQFF. The CDR3 nucleotides are TGTGCCACCAGTGAGCCAACTAGCGGGAGTAAAGATGAGCAGTTCTTC.

Ten or more counts support this clonotype. The CDR3 coding sequence is TGCAGTGCATTGGGACCTGCTCAGCCCCAGCATTTT. It is translated as CSALGPAQPQHF. The V call is TRBV20-1, the J call TRBJ1-5, with D maybe TRBD1 (5 bases). Germline loops: CDR1 DFQATT, CDR2 SNEGSKA (reference sequence). The CDR3 has 12 amino acids. V lost 6 bases, J lost 6 bases, and 12 bases lay in between.

The chain links TRBV10-3 to TRBJ2-1; TRBD2 agrees at 8 bases. Trimming at V came to 3 bases and at J to 4 bases, leaving 5 bases not matched to a gene. CDR1 and CDR2 from the germline V gene are ENHRY and SYGVKD. CDR3 length equals 15 residues. The CDR3 is CAISELLADYNEQFF. The CDR3 coding sequence is TGTGCCATCAGTGAATTACTAGCGGATTACAATGAGCAGTTCTTC.

The gene calls are TRBV20-1 and TRBJ1-2; possible D gene TRBD1, 5 bases. This CDR3 comprises 12 residues. The germline V and J ends were trimmed by 6 bases and 6 bases, with 14 bases remaining between them. Per germline, CDR1 DFQATT and CDR2 SNEGSKA (reference sequence). The CDR3 spells CSAWGRGDGYTF. CDR3 DNA: TGCAGTGCCTGGGGACGGGGAGATGGCTACACCTTC.

In this sample, this clonotype turned up many times. The chain combines TRBV12-3 or TRBV12-4 with TRBJ2-1, with 15 bases aligning to TRBD2. The CDR3 length is 17 residues. Trimming at V came to 5 bases and at J to 6 bases, leaving 8 bases not matched to a gene. CDR3 nucleotide sequence: TGTGCCAGCAGTCCCGGACTAGCGGGAGGGCGGGCCAATGAGCAGTTCTTC. It translates to CASSPGLAGGRANEQFF.

This clonotype was counted many times. V gene TRBV7-9 combines with J gene TRBJ2-1; D is possibly TRBD1 (6 bases). The V and J ends lost 5 bases and 8 bases respectively, with 19 bases between them. CDR3 length: 15 residues. Germline CDR1 reads SEHNR; CDR2 reads FQNEAQ (reference sequence). CDR3 in amino acids: CASSVTGWGMDEQFF. The DNA of the CDR3 is TGTGCCAGCAGCGTTACAGGGTGGGGTATGGATGAGCAGTTCTTC.

The chain couples TRBV6-5 to TRBJ2-5; possibly TRBD2 for D (6 bases). The CDR3 is 16 residues long. Looked up from germline, CDR1 is MNHEY and CDR2 is SVGAGI. The germline V and J ends were trimmed by 2 bases and 5 bases, with 18 bases remaining between them. For the CDR3, the DNA is TGTGCCAGCAGTTACGGTCGGGGGACGGGGTGGGAGACCCAGTACTTC. The encoded protein is CASSYGRGTGWETQYF.

The chain has TRBV18 and TRBJ2-7; D is uncertain. From germline, CDR1 is KGHSH and CDR2 LQKENI. The CDR3 has 15 residues. Trimming removed 0 bases at V and 4 bases at J, with 13 bases between. CDR3 amino acids: CASSPPSPAEYEQYF. CDR3 nucleotides: TGTGCCAGCTCACCACCGAGCCCCGCCGAGTACGAGCAGTACTTC.

This clonotype was observed a few times. V is TRBV5-1 and J is TRBJ2-5, with TRBD2 matching over 9 bases. Losses at the gene ends were 4 bases for V and 4 bases for J; bases not matched to a gene: 5. The CDR3 length is 14 residues. The germline V gene encodes CDR1 SGHRS and CDR2 YFSETQ. The CDR3 DNA follows: TGCGCCAGCAGCCGGACTAGCGCAACAGAGACCCAGTACTTC. Protein: CASSRTSATETQYF.

Ten or more counts support this clonotype. The rearrangement uses TRBV7-6 and TRBJ1-1, with no clear D. V lost 5 bases to trimming and J lost 4 bases, with 11 bases between them. This CDR3 is built from 13 residues. Per germline, CDR1 SGHVS and CDR2 FNYEAQ. This CDR3 reads CASSREWATEAFF. Written as DNA, the CDR3 is TGTGCCAGCAGCCGGGAATGGGCCACTGAAGCTTTCTTT. Combining the CDR3 with reference TRBV7-6 and TRBJ1-1 gives the whole variable domain GAGVSQSPRYKVTKRGQDVALRCDPISGHVSLYWYRQALGQGPEFLTYFNYEAQQDKSGLPNDRFSAERPEGSISTLTIQRTEQRDSAMYRCASSREWATEAFFGQGTRLTVV.

This clonotype was recorded at least ten times. The chain has TRBV28 and TRBJ2-5; 11 bases match TRBD2. The CDR3 spans 17 residues. V lost 7 bases and J lost 3; bases outside the gene matches: 13. Germline V lookup: CDR1 MDHEN, CDR2 SYDVKM. The CDR3 here is CASTLGYGLAGEETQYF. CDR3 DNA sequence: TGTGCCAGCACCTTAGGGTATGGACTAGCGGGTGAAGAGACCCAGTACTTC.

This clonotype was picked up a small number of times. The chain links TRBV10-3 to TRBJ2-2; 10 positions agree with TRBD2. Germline lookup yields CDR1 ENHRY and CDR2 SYGVKD. The V gene end was trimmed by 3 bases and the J gene end by 2 bases; junction bases not matched to a gene: 3. The CDR3 length is 16 residues. The CDR3 DNA is TGTGCCATCAGTGACGGACTAGCGGAAAACACCGGGGAGCTGTTTTTT. The encoded protein is CAISDGLAENTGELFF.

This clonotype was counted ten times or more. This chain joins TRBV29-1 and TRBJ1-2; D is ambiguous. Per the germline V gene, CDR1 is SQVTM and CDR2 is ANQGSEA. The ends were cut back, 3 bases at V and 10 bases at J, with 6 bases in the middle. The CDR3 has 9 amino acids. The CDR3 coding sequence is TGCAGCGTTGATAGAGACTACACCTTC. Its protein product is CSVDRDYTF.